Below, one T cell receptor (beta chain) is given with its context. No antigen is known for it. Repertoires were generated with immunoSEQ multiplex PCR, while TCRdb's copy carries only in-frame clones and drops some. The data contain about 750,000 clones, about 92% of them singletons. Naive CD8 cells lacked CD45RO, underwent positive selection for CCR7 and left out terminally differentiated effector memory CD45RA+ cells. The CDR3 spans 16 residues. V dropped 0 bases and J dropped 5; count of bases not matched to a gene: 7. CDR1 and CDR2 from the germline V gene are SGHAT and FQNNGV. This sample was taken from a study of shared clonotypes between healthy human individuals. Findings and caveats of the study: Clonotype sharing among donors was thought likely to change with sequencing depth. The study found approximately 5% of naive CD4 clonotypes shared across a handful of donors.

The sequence was obtained from a man aged 30-40 years in good health. The sequenced material came from naive CD8+ T cells sorted from blood. V usage is TRBV11-2 and J usage is TRBJ2-7, with 10 bases matching TRBD1. CDR3: CASSLDPGTGVHEQYF. CDR3 coding DNA: TGTGCCAGCAGCTTAGATCCTGGGACAGGGGTCCACGAGCAGTACTTC.